Each of the 25 T cell receptor beta chains below was sequenced from the same sample in a study of blood T cells in healthy people across ages. Together with a sample-barcoded 5' primer, a J-beta primer mix was included in a second PCR lasting roughly 6 to 12 cycles. TCRdb re-derived calls from the 5' RACE reads in MiXCR, one entry per CDR3 protein. The table has about 680,000 distinct CDR3 sequences, approximately 50% seen once. The specimen sequenced was blood. The receptor source for this set is a woman aged 60-75 years in good health.

The CDR3 loop is CAISEARGPGNTIYF. In DNA form, the CDR3 reads TGTGCCATCAGTGAGGCCAGGGGACCTGGAAACACCATATATTTT. This rearrangement joins TRBV10-3 to TRBJ1-3; D is possibly TRBD1 (6 bases). CDR3 size: 15 residues. Germline CDR1 ENHRY, CDR2 SYGVKD. The V end lost 2 bases, the J end lost 2 bases, and 10 bases lay between the germline ends.

The chain has TRBV27 and TRBJ2-2; TRBD2 matches at 8 bases. Germline CDR1 MNHEY, CDR2 SMNVEV (reference sequence). The J segment lost 5 bases and the V segment lost 1 base, leaving 6 bases of the junction unmatched. The CDR3 runs to 16 residues. Written as DNA, the CDR3 is TGTGCCAGCAGTTTATTCGCGGGCGGGGGGACCGGGGAGCTGTTTTTT. Its translation: CASSLFAGGGTGELFF.

V gene TRBV6-2 or TRBV6-3 combines with J gene TRBJ2-6; TRBD1 might be the D (5 bases). The germline V and J ends were trimmed by 10 bases and 0 bases, with 13 bases remaining between them. Germline V gives CDR1 MNHEY, CDR2 SVGEGT. The CDR3 extends over 15 amino acids. The CDR3 spells CATADTDSGANVLTF. The CDR3 nucleotides read TGTGCCACCGCGGACACAGACTCTGGGGCCAACGTCCTGACTTTC.

This chain links TRBV20-1 with TRBJ2-1; 8 bases agree with TRBD1. Germline lookup yields CDR1 DFQATT and CDR2 SNEGSKA (reference sequence). The V segment lost 2 bases and the J segment 7 bases; nucleotides outside the gene matches: 7. There are 14 residues in the CDR3. CDR3 nucleotide sequence: TGCAGTGCTAGATCCCCCAGGGGGCGAAATGAGCAGTTCTTC. Translation gives CSARSPRGRNEQFF.

This clonotype was observed a few times. The chain combines TRBV5-5 with TRBJ2-7; D not resolved. With 6 bases removed from V and 4 bases from J, the gap between germline ends came to 8 bases. This CDR3 is 11 amino acids long. Germline CDR1 SGHKS, CDR2 YYEKEE (reference sequence). The CDR3 spells CASTFHYEQYF. The CDR3 DNA reads TGTGCCAGCACCTTTCATTACGAGCAGTACTTC.

The chain links TRBV30 to TRBJ2-7; TRBD2 might be the D (5 bases). Germline V CDR1 and CDR2: GTSNPN, SVGIG (reference sequence). CDR3 length: 14 amino acids. Trimming shortened V by 2 bases and J by 0 bases, and 11 bases separated the two germline ends. The CDR3 protein is CAWSRTPPSYEQYF. CDR3 sequence (DNA): TGTGCCTGGAGTCGGACTCCCCCCTCCTACGAGCAGTACTTC.

The genes are TRBV4-3 and TRBJ1-6; the D gene is possibly TRBD1 (5 bases). This CDR3 spans 13 amino acids. Looked up from germline, CDR1 is LGHNA and CDR2 is YSLEER. The V and J ends lost 1 base and 9 bases respectively, with 7 bases between them. The CDR3 region has the DNA TGCGCCAGCAGCCAAGGGGGCAGTTCACCCCTCCACTTT. It is translated as CASSQGGSSPLHF.

J is TRBJ1-1 and V is TRBV20-1; D perhaps matches TRBD1 (6 bases). Trimming removed 3 bases from V and 1 base from J, with 12 bases in between. The CDR3 is 14 amino acids. CDR1 is DFQATT, CDR2 SNEGSKA, per germline (reference sequence). CDR3 in amino acids: CSASMGASNTEAFF. The CDR3, as DNA: TGCAGTGCTAGTATGGGGGCCTCGAACACTGAAGCTTTCTTT.

The chain recombines TRBV6-2 or TRBV6-3 with TRBJ1-1; 7 positions agree with TRBD1. V trimming: 5 bases; J trimming: 11 bases; junction bases outside the gene matches: 17. This CDR3 has 15 amino acids. Germline-derived CDR1 and CDR2 are MNHEY and SVGEGT. The CDR3 DNA reads TGTGCCAGCAGTGTCTCCGGGACAGTAGTCTTGCTGGCTTTCTTT. Encoded protein: CASSVSGTVVLLAFF.

The gene calls are TRBV5-1 and TRBJ1-1; TRBD1 is a possible D gene (5 bases). The CDR3 length is 13 residues. Deletions cut 4 bases from V and 3 bases from J, with 10 bases between. Germline V CDR1 and CDR2: SGHRS, YFSETQ. CDR3 loop: CASSGDGYTEAFF. The CDR3 DNA follows: TGCGCCAGCAGCGGGGACGGCTACACTGAAGCTTTCTTT.

The V and J genes are TRBV20-1 and TRBJ2-1, with a possible D match to TRBD1 (5 bases). The CDR3 extends over 15 amino acids. Trimming took 0 bases from V and 6 from J, leaving 15 bases between them. Germline CDR1 DFQATT, CDR2 SNEGSKA (reference sequence). CDR3 nucleotide sequence: TGCAGTGCTAGAGATGGGGCCCACCAGGGCAATGAGCAGTTCTTC. It specifies CSARDGAHQGNEQFF.

In the case of this clonotype: One end of the junction fails to match germline, which may point to a read error. This chain uses TRBV11-3 with TRBJ1-1; D is undetermined. The CDR3 covers 13 residues. The germline V gene encodes CDR1 SGHNT and CDR2 YENEEA. This chain's CDR3 is CASSVEENTEAFF. The CDR3 DNA reads as TGTGCCAGCAGCGTAGAAGAGAACACTGAAGCTTTCTTT. The variable domain in full, completed from reference TRBV11-3 and TRBJ1-1, reads EAGVVQSPRYKIIEKKQPVAFWCNPISGHNTLYWYLQNLGQGPELLIRYENEEAVDDSQLPKDRFSAERLKGVDSTLKIQPAELGDSAVYLCASSVEENTEAFFGQGTRLTVV.

The V gene is TRBV10-3, the J gene TRBJ1-5; 10 bases line up with TRBD1. The CDR3 length is 18 residues. Germline CDR1 is ENHRY and CDR2 is SYGVKD. V shed 2 bases, J shed 1 base, and the junction held 8 bases outside the gene matches. For the CDR3, the DNA is TGTGCCATCAGTGAGACCAGACAGGGGGCAGGGAGCAATCAGCCCCAGCATTTT. This encodes CAISETRQGAGSNQPQHF.

This rearrangement joins TRBV2 to TRBJ2-1; D unresolved. Germline CDR1 reads SNHLY; CDR2 reads FYNNEI. Trimming removed 3 bases from V and 6 bases from J, with 12 bases in between. The CDR3 consists of 14 residues. CDR3 coding DNA: TGTGCCAGCAGTGAGCGTTGGGATGTCAATGAGCAGTTCTTC. Its translation: CASSERWDVNEQFF.

The chain uses TRBV12-3 or TRBV12-4 and TRBJ2-7; D is unclear. V lost 2 bases to trimming and J lost 6 bases, with 5 bases between them. The CDR3 is 11 amino acids. Here the CDR3 reads CASSLIGEQYF. The CDR3 coding sequence is TGTGCCAGCAGTTTAATAGGCGAGCAGTACTTC.

The V and J genes are TRBV27 and TRBJ1-6; no definite D call. The CDR3 loop spans 15 amino acids. V lost 2 bases to trimming and J lost 3 bases, with 8 bases between them. Per the germline V gene, CDR1 is MNHEY and CDR2 is SMNVEV (reference sequence). The DNA of the CDR3 is TGTGCCAGCAGTTTAGGGGTAGTCTATAATTCACCCCTCCACTTT. Translation gives CASSLGVVYNSPLHF.

The chain couples TRBV12-1 to TRBJ1-1; the table names TRBD1, a call not compared with the DNA. TRBV12-1 is flagged as a pseudogene. This CDR3 is built from 18 residues. The DNA for the CDR3 is TGTGCCAGCAGCCCAATTTTCCCGGGACAGGGTACGAACACTGAAGCTTTCTTT. Its protein product is CASSPIFPGQGTNTEAFF.

CDR3 amino acids: CASSLRGQGNNEQFF. CDR3 bases: TGTGCCAGCAGCTTAAGGGGACAGGGCAACAATGAGCAGTTCTTC. The chain recombines TRBV7-3 with TRBJ2-1; 9 bases are shared with TRBD1. CDR3 length equals 15 residues. In germline, CDR1 is SGHTA, CDR2 FQGTGA. J was trimmed by 5 bases and V by 1 base; bases with no gene match: 3.

V and J are TRBV27 and TRBJ2-1, with 10 nucleotides matching TRBD2. Germline lookup yields CDR1 MNHEY and CDR2 SMNVEV (reference sequence). The CDR3 sequence is 17 residues long. The ends lost 4 bases at V and 6 bases at J; junction bases unmatched: 12. CDR3 sequence: CASSSTPSGRPPNEQFF. Written as DNA, the CDR3 is TGTGCCAGCAGTTCCACTCCTAGCGGGAGACCCCCCAATGAGCAGTTCTTC.

This clonotype has more than one count but fewer than ten. The chain carries TRBV9 and TRBJ2-4; no firm D call. The germline V and J ends were trimmed by 0 bases and 5 bases, with 6 bases remaining between them. Looked up from germline, CDR1 is SGDLS and CDR2 is YYNGEE. This CDR3 is 13 amino acids long. CDR3 sequence: CASSVAAENIQYF. As DNA, the CDR3 is TGTGCCAGCAGCGTAGCTGCCGAAAACATTCAGTACTTC.

In its sample, this clonotype was seen a few times. The gene calls are TRBV6-6 and TRBJ1-2, with a possible D match to TRBD1 (6 bases). Trimming took off 2 bases at V and 4 bases at J, with 11 bases between the two ends. Germline CDR1 is MNHNY and CDR2 is SVGAGI (reference sequence). This CDR3 region has 14 residues. DNA of the CDR3: TGTGCCAGCAGTTACGGTACCAGGGGCTATGGCTACACCTTC. Amino acids: CASSYGTRGYGYTF.

This clonotype was seen only a few times. The rearrangement joins TRBV5-1 to TRBJ2-7; no clear D gene. The CDR3 runs 15 residues. V gave up 0 bases and J gave up 7 bases, with 17 bases separating them. Looked up from germline, CDR1 is SGHRS and CDR2 is YFSETQ. The CDR3 spells CASSLGLRSVGEQYF. CDR3 nucleotides: TGCGCCAGCAGCTTGGGACTGCGCTCAGTGGGAGAGCAGTACTTC.

The gene calls are TRBV6-1 and TRBJ2-7, with TRBD2 identical over 12 bases. The germline V gene has CDR1 MNHNS and CDR2 SASEGT. The trim removed 2 bases at V and 4 bases at J, leaving 3 bases unmatched. The CDR3 is made up of 15 amino acids. The CDR3 nucleotides are TGTGCCAGCAGTGAAAACGGACTAGCGGGATACGAGCAGTACTTC. Protein sequence: CASSENGLAGYEQYF.

This clonotype occurred a few times. The V gene is TRBV4-3, the J gene TRBJ2-5; 13 nucleotides agree with TRBD2. V shed 4 bases, J shed 4 bases, and the junction held 15 bases outside the gene matches. The germline CDR1 and CDR2 sequences are LGHNA and YSLEER. The CDR3 consists of 19 residues. The CDR3 sequence is CASSPRLAGGSVQGETQYF. In nucleotides, the CDR3 is TGCGCCAGCAGCCCACGACTAGCGGGAGGATCTGTTCAGGGAGAGACCCAGTACTTC.

This chain links TRBV5-1 with TRBJ2-7, with 9 positions matching TRBD2. This CDR3 has 17 residues. Per germline, CDR1 SGHRS and CDR2 YFSETQ. Unmatched junction bases numbered 7, after V lost 0 bases and J lost 0 bases. Written as DNA, the CDR3 is TGCGCCAGCAGCTTGGGGTGGTCTAGCGGGATCTCCTACGAGCAGTACTTC. This encodes CASSLGWSSGISYEQYF.